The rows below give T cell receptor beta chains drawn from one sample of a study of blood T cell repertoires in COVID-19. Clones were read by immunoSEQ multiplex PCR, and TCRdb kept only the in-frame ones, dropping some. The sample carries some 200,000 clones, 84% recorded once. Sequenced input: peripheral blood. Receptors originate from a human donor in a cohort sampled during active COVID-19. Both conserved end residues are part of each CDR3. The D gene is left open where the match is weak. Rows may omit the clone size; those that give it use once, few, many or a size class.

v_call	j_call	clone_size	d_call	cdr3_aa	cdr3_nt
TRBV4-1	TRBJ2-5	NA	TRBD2	CASSQLWPAVASGSGGETQYF	TGCGCCAGCAGCCAACTGTGGCCAGCGGTGGCTAGCGGGAGTGGGGGAGAGACCCAGTACTTC
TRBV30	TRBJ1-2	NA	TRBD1	CAWLDRGYGYTF	TGTGCCTGGCTGGACAGGGGATATGGTTACACCTTC
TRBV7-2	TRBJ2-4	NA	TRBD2	CASSLESASGVKNIQYF	TGTGCCAGCAGCTTAGAGTCGGCTAGCGGAGTCAAAAACATTCAGTACTTC
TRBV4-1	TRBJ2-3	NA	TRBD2	CASSHRTSGSLDTQYF	TGCGCCAGCAGCCATCGGACTAGCGGGAGTCTCGATACGCAGTATTTT
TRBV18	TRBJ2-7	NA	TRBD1	CASSPRTGPYEQYF	TGTGCCAGCTCACCGAGGACAGGTCCCTACGAGCAGTACTTC
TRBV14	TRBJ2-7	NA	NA	CASRAGTTSYEQYF	TGTGCCAGCAGGGCCGGGACAACCTCCTACGAGCAGTACTTC
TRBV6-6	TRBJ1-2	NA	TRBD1	CASSFPGGAGGYTF	TGTGCCAGCAGTTTTCCAGGGGGCGCGGGTGGCTACACCTTC
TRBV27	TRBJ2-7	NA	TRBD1	CASSLEGAGLAEQYF	TGTGCCAGCAGTTTAGAGGGGGCAGGGCTGGCCGAGCAGTACTTC
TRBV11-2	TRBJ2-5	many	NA	CASSEASAETQYF	TGTGCCAGCAGCGAAGCTAGCGCGGAGACCCAGTACTTC
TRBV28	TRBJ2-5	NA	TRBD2	CASSLQSAGGPGETQYF	TGTGCCAGCAGTTTACAGTCAGCGGGAGGGCCTGGAGAGACCCAGTACTTC
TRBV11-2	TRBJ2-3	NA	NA	CASRGLRGTDTQYF	TGTGCCAGCAGGGGATTACGGGGGACAGATACGCAGTATTTT
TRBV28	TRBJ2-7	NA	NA	CASSLFHYEQYF	TGTGCCAGCAGTCTATTTCACTACGAGCAGTACTTC
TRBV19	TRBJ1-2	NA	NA	CASSIRGYNYGYTF	TGTGCCAGTAGTATCAGGGGCTATAACTATGGCTACACCTTC
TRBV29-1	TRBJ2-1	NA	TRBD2	CSVGGLAGTSSYNEQFF	TGCAGCGTTGGCGGACTAGCGGGTACCAGTTCCTACAATGAGCAGTTCTTC
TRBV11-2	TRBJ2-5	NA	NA	CASSLVADQETQYF	TGTGCCAGCAGCTTAGTGGCGGATCAAGAGACCCAGTACTTC
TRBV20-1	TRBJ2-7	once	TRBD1	CSASPPNRGTYEQYF	TGCAGTGCTAGTCCTCCGAACAGGGGGACCTACGAGCAGTACTTC
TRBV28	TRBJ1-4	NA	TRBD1	CASSLDRAANEKLFF	TGTGCCAGCAGCCTCGACAGGGCAGCTAATGAAAAACTGTTTTTT
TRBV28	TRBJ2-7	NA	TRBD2	CATGLLIGEQYF	TGTGCCACGGGACTATTAATCGGCGAGCAGTACTTC
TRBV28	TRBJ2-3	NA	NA	CASSYLAGRTDTQYF	TGTGCCAGCAGTTATTTGGCGGGACGCACAGATACGCAGTATTTT
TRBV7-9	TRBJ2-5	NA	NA	CASSPGGGETQYF	TGTGCCAGCAGCCCGGGCGGAGGAGAGACCCAGTACTTC
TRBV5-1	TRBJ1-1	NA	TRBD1	CASSLDPTGGNTEAFF	TGCGCCAGCAGCCTTGACCCGACAGGGGGGAACACTGAAGCTTTCTTT
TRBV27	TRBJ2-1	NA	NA	CASSERDSTDNEQFF	TGTGCCAGCAGTGAACGGGACTCGACCGACAATGAGCAGTTCTTC
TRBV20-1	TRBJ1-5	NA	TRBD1	CSASTGDHSNQPQHF	TGCAGTGCTAGTACAGGGGACCATAGCAATCAGCCCCAGCATTTT
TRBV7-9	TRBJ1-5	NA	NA	CASSLEGVSNQPQHF	TGTGCCAGCAGCTTAGAAGGAGTCAGCAATCAGCCCCAGCATTTT
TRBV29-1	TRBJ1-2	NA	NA	CSVEVGYREYGYTF	TGCAGCGTCGAGGTCGGTTACAGGGAATATGGCTACACCTTC
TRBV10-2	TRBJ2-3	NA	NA	CASSTGAQYF	TGCGCCAGTTCTACGGGGGCGCAGTATTTT
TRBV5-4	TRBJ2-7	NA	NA	CASSLARGSYEQYF	TGTGCCAGCAGCTTGGCAAGGGGGTCCTACGAGCAGTACTTC
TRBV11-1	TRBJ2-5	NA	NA	CASSQKDSRTPETQYF	TGTGCCAGCAGCCAAAAGGACAGCAGGACACCAGAGACCCAGTACTTC
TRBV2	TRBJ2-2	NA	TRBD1	CASRPGQGTGELFF	TGTGCCAGCCGCCCGGGACAGGGTACGGGGGAGCTGTTTTTT
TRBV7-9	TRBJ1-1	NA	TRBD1	CASSFPGQGAEAFF	TGTGCCAGCAGCTTCCCGGGACAGGGCGCTGAAGCTTTCTTT
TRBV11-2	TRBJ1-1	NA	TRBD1	CASEKGAWNTEAFF	TGTGCCAGTGAGAAGGGGGCGTGGAACACTGAAGCTTTCTTT
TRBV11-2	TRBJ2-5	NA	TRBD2	CASSGQTSGTQYF	TGTGCCAGCAGCGGCCAGACTAGCGGGACCCAGTACTTC
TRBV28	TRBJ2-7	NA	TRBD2	CASRTSGVSYEQYF	TGTGCCAGCAGGACTAGCGGGGTTTCCTACGAGCAGTACTTC
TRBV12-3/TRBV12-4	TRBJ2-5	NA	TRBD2	CASSPRGGETQYF	TGTGCCAGCAGTCCTCGGGGGGGAGAGACCCAGTACTTC
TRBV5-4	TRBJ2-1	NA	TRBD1	CASSQTGGNNEQFF	TGTGCCAGCAGCCAGACAGGGGGAAACAATGAGCAGTTCTTC
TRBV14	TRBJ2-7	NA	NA	CASSQVIYEQYF	TGTGCCAGCAGCCAAGTTATCTACGAGCAGTACTTC
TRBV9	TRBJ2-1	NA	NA	CASSIRDSHYNEQFF	TGTGCCAGCAGCATCCGGGACTCACACTACAATGAGCAGTTCTTC
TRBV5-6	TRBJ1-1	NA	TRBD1	CASLFRGRLNTEAFF	TGTGCCAGCCTTTTCAGGGGGCGTTTGAACACTGAAGCTTTCTTT
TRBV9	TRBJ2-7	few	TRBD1	CASSVATGGFYEQYF	TGTGCCAGCAGCGTTGCTACAGGGGGCTTCTACGAGCAGTACTTC